The 14 T cell receptor beta chains listed next were all sequenced from one sample in a study of metastatic and nonmetastatic thyroid tumors. TCRdb reprocessed the PCR reads using MiXCR. The sample lists 13,000 to 15,000 clones, about 29% seen once, with nearly 4% in the top ten. Treatment of any kind had been given to no patient before thyroid surgery. The specimen sequenced was blood. All receptors come from a female donor with papillary thyroid cancer or a benign thyroid nodule (not recorded which). Some clones in this sample may be carry-over from other donors' samples.

In its sample, this clone ranks as medium-sized. The chain links TRBV11-3 to TRBJ2-1; D is uncertain. The V gene lost 5 bases and the J gene lost 3 bases, with 8 bases spanning the gap. The CDR3 runs to 13 residues. Germline V CDR1 and CDR2: SGHNT, YENEEA. This chain's CDR3 is CASSPTVYNEQFF. The DNA of the CDR3 is TGTGCCAGCAGCCCGACTGTCTACAATGAGCAGTTCTTC.

This clone is classed as medium-sized. The chain carries TRBV11-2 and TRBJ2-2; D is unresolved. Trimming left V 1 base short and J 7 bases short, with 10 bases between. CDR3 length equals 14 residues. Germline V CDR1 and CDR2: SGHAT, FQNNGV. CDR3 sequence: CASSLGWVNGELFF. The DNA for the CDR3 is TGTGCCAGCAGCTTAGGCTGGGTCAACGGGGAGCTGTTTTTT.

The chain links TRBV24-1 to TRBJ2-1, with D perhaps matching TRBD1 or TRBD2 (5 bases each). The length of the CDR3 is 15 residues. V was shortened by 5 bases and J by 6 bases, with 16 bases between the two germline ends. Germline CDR1 KGHDR, CDR2 SFDVKD. The CDR3 loop reads CATSVETGTSNEQFF. For the CDR3, the DNA is TGTGCCACCAGTGTCGAGACCGGGACCAGCAATGAGCAGTTCTTC.

This chain links TRBV30 with TRBJ2-7, with 7 positions matching TRBD1. This CDR3 has 14 residues. Germline values: CDR1 GTSNPN, CDR2 SVGIG (reference sequence). Germline trimming cut 0 bases from V and 4 bases from J; bases unmatched to any gene: 6. The CDR3 loop is CAWSVKGGTYEQYF. CDR3 nucleotide sequence: TGTGCCTGGAGTGTGAAAGGGGGCACATACGAGCAGTACTTC.

The rearrangement uses TRBV5-8 and TRBJ2-2; D gene ambiguous. Germline CDR1 and CDR2: SGHTS and YDEGEE. V shed 1 base and J shed 0 bases, with 10 bases lying between them. The CDR3 is made up of 16 amino acids. CDR3 DNA: TGTGCCAGCAGCTTGCGCCACCTGACGAACACCGGGGAGCTGTTTTTT. Translated, it gives CASSLRHLTNTGELFF. The full variable domain, in which reference TRBV5-8 and TRBJ2-2 provide the parts outside the CDR3, is EAGVTQSPTHLIKTRGQQATLRCSPISGHTSVYWYQQALGLGLQFLLWYDEGEERNRGNFPPRFSGRQFPNYSSELNVNALELEDSALYLCASSLRHLTNTGELFFGEGSRLTVL.

This clone rates as medium-sized. The chain uses TRBV27 and TRBJ2-2, with 10 bases matching TRBD2. Trimming at V came to 6 bases and at J to 2 bases, leaving 0 bases not matched to a gene. Germline V lookup: CDR1 MNHEY, CDR2 SMNVEV (reference sequence). There are 14 residues in the CDR3. The CDR3 DNA reads as TGTGCCAGCAGACTAGCGGGAAACACCGGGGAGCTGTTTTTT. Translated, it gives CASRLAGNTGELFF.

A word on this clone: Here the CDR3 omits its conserved ending phenylalanine or tryptophan, so a read error is the likely source. The V call is TRBV6-1, the J call TRBJ1-5, with D unclear. This CDR3 region has 17 residues. The germline CDR1 and CDR2 sequences are MNHNS and SASEGT. CDR3 nucleotides: TGTGCCAACAGTGAACTAAAAGTGGAGGGAACCAATCAACCCCAGCATTGT. Amino acids: CANSELKVEGTNQPQHC.

The chain uses TRBV4-1 and TRBJ2-3; 15 bases match TRBD2. This CDR3 has 17 amino acids. The germline V gene encodes CDR1 MGHRA and CDR2 YSYEKL. The ends lost 4 bases at V and 4 bases at J; junction bases unmatched: 6. CDR3 sequence (DNA): TGCGCCAGCAGCCTCGGGACTAGCGGGAGGTGGGCAGATACGCAGTATTTT. This codes for CASSLGTSGRWADTQYF.

By share, this clone counts as medium-sized. The rearrangement links TRBV6-4 to TRBJ1-5, with 11 bases identical to TRBD1. Germline loops: CDR1 MRHNA, CDR2 SNTAGT. The CDR3 runs 20 residues. V shed 3 bases, J shed 0 bases, and the junction held 13 bases outside the gene matches. The CDR3 here is CASSDRPGQGARGSNQPQHF. DNA of the CDR3: TGTGCCAGCAGTGATAGGCCCGGACAGGGGGCGCGGGGTAGCAATCAGCCCCAGCATTTT.

The chain links TRBV6-2 or TRBV6-3 to TRBJ2-7, with 16 bases identical to TRBD2. Trimming removed 5 bases from V and 1 base from J; junction bases left unmatched: 5. The CDR3 is 17 amino acids. Germline CDR1 and CDR2: MNHEY and SVGEGT. CDR3 DNA sequence: TGTGCCAGCAGTGAGGGACTAGCGGGAGGGCGTTCCTACGAGCAGTACTTC. Its translation is CASSEGLAGGRSYEQYF.

The genes are TRBV4-3 and TRBJ2-2, with 7 bases lining up with TRBD2. Germline trimming cut 0 bases from V and 5 bases from J; bases unmatched to any gene: 6. This CDR3 is 16 amino acids long. Germline CDR1 LGHNA, CDR2 YSLEER. The CDR3 DNA reads as TGCGCCAGCAGCCAAGATTCCAGCGGGATGACCGGGGAGCTGTTTTTT. Translated, it gives CASSQDSSGMTGELFF.

This clone was counted ten times or more. The chain carries TRBV7-2 and TRBJ1-1; a weak D match, TRBD1 (6 bases). V shed 2 bases and J shed 1 base, with 8 bases lying between them. CDR3 length: 14 residues. Germline lookup yields CDR1 SGHTA and CDR2 FQGNSA. The CDR3 DNA follows: TGTGCCAGCAGCTTATACAGGGAGAACACTGAAGCTTTCTTT. This gives the protein CASSLYRENTEAFF.

In its sample, this clone was seen many times. The V call is TRBV3-1, the J call TRBJ2-1, with D unclear. The germline V gene has CDR1 LGHDT and CDR2 YNNKEL (reference sequence). The V gene lost 4 bases and the J gene lost 1 base, with 8 bases spanning the gap. This CDR3 is 14 amino acids long. The CDR3 protein is CASSLGRSYNEQFF. Written as DNA, the CDR3 is TGTGCCAGCAGCCTCGGCCGATCCTACAATGAGCAGTTCTTC.

By sample share, this clone is medium-sized (0.01 to 0.1%). The chain combines TRBV7-2 with TRBJ2-1; D is unresolved. The germline CDR1 and CDR2 sequences are SGHTA and FQGNSA. This CDR3 contains 15 residues. V lost 3 bases, J lost 6 bases, and 15 bases lay in between. CDR3 in amino acids: CASSFRVGSVNEQFF. In DNA, the CDR3 is TGTGCCAGCAGCTTTAGAGTTGGAAGCGTCAATGAGCAGTTCTTC.